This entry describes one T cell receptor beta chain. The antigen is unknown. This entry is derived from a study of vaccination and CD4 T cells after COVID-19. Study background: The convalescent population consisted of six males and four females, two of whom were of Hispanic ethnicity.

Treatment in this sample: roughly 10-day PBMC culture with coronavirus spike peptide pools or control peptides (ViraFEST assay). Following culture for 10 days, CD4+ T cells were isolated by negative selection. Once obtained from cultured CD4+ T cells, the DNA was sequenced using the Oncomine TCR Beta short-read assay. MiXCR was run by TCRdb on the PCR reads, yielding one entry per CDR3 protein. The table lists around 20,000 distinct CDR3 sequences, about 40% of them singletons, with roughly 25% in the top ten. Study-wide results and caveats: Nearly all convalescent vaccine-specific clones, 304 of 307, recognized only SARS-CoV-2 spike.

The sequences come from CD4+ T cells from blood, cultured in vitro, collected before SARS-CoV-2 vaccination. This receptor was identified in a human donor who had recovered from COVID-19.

CDR3 sequence (DNA): TGTGCCAGCAGGCGACAGGGGGCGAGTTCCCTCTACGAGCAGTACTTC. It is translated as CASRRQGASSLYEQYF. V usage is TRBV6-1 and J usage is TRBJ2-7; TRBD1 matches at 10 bases. J was trimmed by 3 bases and V by 6 bases; bases with no gene match: 11. Germline V gene sequence: CDR1 MNHNS, CDR2 SASEGT. The CDR3 loop spans 16 amino acids.